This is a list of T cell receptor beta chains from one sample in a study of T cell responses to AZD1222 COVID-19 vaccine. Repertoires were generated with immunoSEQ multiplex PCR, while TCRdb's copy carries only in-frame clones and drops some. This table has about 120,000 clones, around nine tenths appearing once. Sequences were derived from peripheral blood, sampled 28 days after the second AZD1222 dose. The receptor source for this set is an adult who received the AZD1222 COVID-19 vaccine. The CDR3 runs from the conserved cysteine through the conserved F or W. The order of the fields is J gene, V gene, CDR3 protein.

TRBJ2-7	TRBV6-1	CASSKTSGRAYEQYF
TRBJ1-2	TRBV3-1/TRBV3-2	CASSHWGGGYTF
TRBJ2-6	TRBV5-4	CASSTRQSSGANVLTF
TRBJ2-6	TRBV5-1	CASSLDTFSGANVLTF
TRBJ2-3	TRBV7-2	CASSPYTDTQYF
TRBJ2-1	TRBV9	CASSPSSGHSLTGEQFF
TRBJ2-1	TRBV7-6	CASSPWTSHEQFF
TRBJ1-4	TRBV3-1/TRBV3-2	CASSQRRGATNEKLFF
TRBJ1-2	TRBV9	CASRNTYGYTF
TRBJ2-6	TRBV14	CASSQLSFTPGANVLTF
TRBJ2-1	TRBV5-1	CASSLEIATSTTYNEQFF
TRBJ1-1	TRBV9	CASSLNLGGNTEAFF
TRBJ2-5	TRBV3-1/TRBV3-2	CASSPKGTSGSETQYF
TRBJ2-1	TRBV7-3	CASSLMGLGGRSNEQFF
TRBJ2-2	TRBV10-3	CAISERGEPSTGELFF
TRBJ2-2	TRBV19	CATGDSGRGELFF
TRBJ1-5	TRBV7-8	CASSTPGQVLSNQPQHF
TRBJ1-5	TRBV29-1	CSVSTGTTNQPQHF
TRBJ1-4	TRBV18	CASSPVWANEKLFF
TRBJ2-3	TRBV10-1	CASSESGRGTQYF
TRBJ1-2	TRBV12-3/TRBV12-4	CASSTHLDDGYTF
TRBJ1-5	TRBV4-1	CASSQDSRDRTNSNQPQHF
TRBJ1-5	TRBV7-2	CASSGQYNQPQHF
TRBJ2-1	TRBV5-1	CASSLDRSGSGGNEQFF
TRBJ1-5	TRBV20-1	CSASGWQAGQPQHF
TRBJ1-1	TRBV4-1	CASSLAGLRGDTEAFF
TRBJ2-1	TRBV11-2	CASSLGAGGSYNEQFF
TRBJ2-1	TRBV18	CASSPNSGTSGPYNEQFF